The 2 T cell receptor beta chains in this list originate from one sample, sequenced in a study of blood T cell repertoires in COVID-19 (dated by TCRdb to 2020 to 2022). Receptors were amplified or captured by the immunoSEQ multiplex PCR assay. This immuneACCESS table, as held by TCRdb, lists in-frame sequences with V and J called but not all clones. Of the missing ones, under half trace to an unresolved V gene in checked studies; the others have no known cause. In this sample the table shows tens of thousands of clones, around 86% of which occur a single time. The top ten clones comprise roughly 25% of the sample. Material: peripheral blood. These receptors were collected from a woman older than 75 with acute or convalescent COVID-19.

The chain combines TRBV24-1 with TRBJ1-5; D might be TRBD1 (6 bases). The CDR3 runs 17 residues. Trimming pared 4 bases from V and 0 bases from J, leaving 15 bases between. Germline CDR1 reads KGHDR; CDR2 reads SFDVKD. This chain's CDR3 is CATSELQGHYSNQPQHF. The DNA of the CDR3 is TGTGCCACCAGTGAATTACAGGGACACTATAGCAATCAGCCCCAGCATTTT.

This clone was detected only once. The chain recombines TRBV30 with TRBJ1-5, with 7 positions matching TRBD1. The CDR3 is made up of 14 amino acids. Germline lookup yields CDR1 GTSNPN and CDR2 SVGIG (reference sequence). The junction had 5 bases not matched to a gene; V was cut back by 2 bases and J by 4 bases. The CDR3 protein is CAWSRGGGNQPQHF. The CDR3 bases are TGTGCCTGGAGTCGAGGGGGCGGGAATCAGCCCCAGCATTTT.